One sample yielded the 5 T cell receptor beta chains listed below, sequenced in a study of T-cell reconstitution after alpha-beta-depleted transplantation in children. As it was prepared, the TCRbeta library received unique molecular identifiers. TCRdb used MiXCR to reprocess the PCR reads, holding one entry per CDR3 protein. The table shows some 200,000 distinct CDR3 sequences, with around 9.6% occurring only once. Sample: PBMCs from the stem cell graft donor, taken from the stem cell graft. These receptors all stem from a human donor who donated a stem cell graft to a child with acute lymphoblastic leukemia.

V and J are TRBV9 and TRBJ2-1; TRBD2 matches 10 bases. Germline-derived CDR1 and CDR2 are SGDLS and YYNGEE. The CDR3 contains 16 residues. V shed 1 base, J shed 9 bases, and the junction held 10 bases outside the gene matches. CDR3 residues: CASSVPSGGPRGEQFF. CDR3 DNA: TGTGCCAGCAGCGTACCTAGCGGGGGACCCCGGGGTGAGCAGTTCTTC.

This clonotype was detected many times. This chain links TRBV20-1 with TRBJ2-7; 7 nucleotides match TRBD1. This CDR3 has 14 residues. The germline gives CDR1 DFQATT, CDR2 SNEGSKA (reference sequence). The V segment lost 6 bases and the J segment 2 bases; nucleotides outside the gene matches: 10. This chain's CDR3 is CSARIRDSPYEQYF. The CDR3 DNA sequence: TGCAGTGCAAGGATACGGGACAGCCCCTACGAGCAGTACTTC.

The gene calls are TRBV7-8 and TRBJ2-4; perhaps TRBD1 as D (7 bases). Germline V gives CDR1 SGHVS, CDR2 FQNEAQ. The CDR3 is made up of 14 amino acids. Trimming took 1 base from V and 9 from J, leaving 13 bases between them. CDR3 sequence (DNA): TGTGCCAGCAGCTTAGACTCAGGGGGGAGCATTCAGTACTTC. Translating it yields CASSLDSGGSIQYF.

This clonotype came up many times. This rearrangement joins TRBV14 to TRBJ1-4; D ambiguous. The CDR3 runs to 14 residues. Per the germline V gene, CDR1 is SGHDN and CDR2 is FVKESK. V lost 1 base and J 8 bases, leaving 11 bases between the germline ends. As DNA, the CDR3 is TGTGCCAGCAGCCAAGGAGTTCGAAGCGAAAAACTGTTTTTT. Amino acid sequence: CASSQGVRSEKLFF.

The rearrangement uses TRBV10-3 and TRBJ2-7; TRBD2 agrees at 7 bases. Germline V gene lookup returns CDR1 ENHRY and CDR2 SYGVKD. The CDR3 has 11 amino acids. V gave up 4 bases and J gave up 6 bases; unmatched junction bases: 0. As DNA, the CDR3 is TGTGCCATCAGTGCGGGAGGCGAGCAGTACTTC. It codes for CAISAGGEQYF.